These 6 T cell receptor beta chains share one sample of origin, sequenced in a study of cytomegalovirus exposure and HLA in healthy donors. PCR was performed using 60 Vbeta and 13 Jbeta primers. Sequencing used immunoSEQ multiplex PCR; TCRdb keeps in-frame clones, though not all of them. The data contain around 190,000 clones, 70% to 85% of them singletons. The material sequenced was PBMCs. The receptors were gathered from a woman aged 25-40 years in good health and CMV-seropositive.

The chain joins TRBV29-1 to TRBJ2-3; 13 bases fit TRBD2. This CDR3 is built from 17 residues. Per germline, CDR1 SQVTM and CDR2 ANQGSEA. The V segment lost 0 bases and the J segment 6 bases; nucleotides outside the gene matches: 9. DNA of the CDR3: TGCAGCGTTGAAGATCTTGGACTAGCGGGGGTAGTTGATACGCAGTATTTT. Translation gives CSVEDLGLAGVVDTQYF.

The CDR3 DNA reads TGTGCCAGCAGCCAGTCCAGACTAGCGGGTGGGAGACTAAGCTCCTACGAGCAGTACTTC. Translation gives CASSQSRLAGGRLSSYEQYF. The chain combines TRBV14 with TRBJ2-7; TRBD2 agrees at 10 bases. V lost 3 bases to trimming and J lost 0 bases; unmatched junction nucleotides: 17. Germline CDR1 and CDR2: SGHDN and FVKESK. The CDR3 extends over 20 amino acids.

The chain joins TRBV2 to TRBJ1-5; D unresolved. The CDR3 covers 14 residues. Trimming cost V 10 bases and J 7 bases, with 20 bases left between them. The germline V gene has CDR1 SNHLY and CDR2 FYNNEI. In DNA form, the CDR3 reads TGTGCCACCAAAGGCAGGACCACGGGGCAGCCCCAGCATTTT. This encodes CATKGRTTGQPQHF.

The V and J genes are TRBV4-1 and TRBJ2-2; TRBD2 matches 15 bases. CDR3 size: 19 residues. Germline trimming cut 2 bases from V and 0 bases from J; bases unmatched to any gene: 4. The germline CDR1 and CDR2 sequences are MGHRA and YSYEKL. CDR3 amino acids: CASSQWGTSGGSNTGELFF. The DNA of the CDR3 is TGCGCCAGCAGCCAATGGGGGACTAGCGGGGGGTCGAACACCGGGGAGCTGTTTTTT.

J is TRBJ2-7 and V is TRBV2; 14 bases align to TRBD2. Germline CDR1 reads SNHLY; CDR2 reads FYNNEI. The CDR3 totals 16 residues. After removal of 6 bases from V and 3 bases from J, the junction contained 7 bases not matched to a gene. CDR3 coding DNA: TGTGCCAGCAGGTCGACTAGCGGGGGGGCCCACTACGAGCAGTACTTC. Translated: CASRSTSGGAHYEQYF.

This clone showed up just a few times. The rearrangement uses TRBV7-7 and TRBJ2-7; 8 positions agree with TRBD2. V was pared by 2 bases and J by 3 bases, with 0 bases of the junction left unmatched. Germline V gives CDR1 SSHAT, CDR2 FNYEAQ (reference sequence). The CDR3 runs 13 residues. The CDR3 region has the DNA TGTGCCAGCAGCTTAACTAGCGGCTACGAGCAGTACTTC. It translates to CASSLTSGYEQYF.